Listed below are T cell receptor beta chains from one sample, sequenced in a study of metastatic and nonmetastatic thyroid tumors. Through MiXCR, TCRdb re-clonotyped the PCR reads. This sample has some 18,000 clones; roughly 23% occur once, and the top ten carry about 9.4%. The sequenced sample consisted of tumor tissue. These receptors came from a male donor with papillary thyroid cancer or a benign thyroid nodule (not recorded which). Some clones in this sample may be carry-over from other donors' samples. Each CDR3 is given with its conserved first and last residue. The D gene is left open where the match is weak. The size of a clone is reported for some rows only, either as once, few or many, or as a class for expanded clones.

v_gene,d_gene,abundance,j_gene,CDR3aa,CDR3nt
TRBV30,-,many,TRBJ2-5,CAWRIGGAGETQYF,TGTGCCTGGAGGATTGGAGGGGCGGGGGAGACCCAGTACTTC
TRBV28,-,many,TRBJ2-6,CASSPRSGYTGANVLTF,TGTGCCAGCAGTCCACGGTCTGGGTACACTGGGGCCAACGTCCTGACTTTC
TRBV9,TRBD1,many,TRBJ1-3,CASSVGQGANTIYF,TGTGCCAGCAGCGTGGGACAGGGGGCAAACACCATATATTTT
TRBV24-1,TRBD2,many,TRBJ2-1,CATSVAGVYNEQFF,TGTGCCACCAGTGTGGCGGGGGTATACAATGAGCAGTTCTTC
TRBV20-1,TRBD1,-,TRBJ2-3,CSARRGPQFYTDTQYF,TGCAGTGCTAGAAGGGGGCCGCAATTTTACACAGATACGCAGTATTTT
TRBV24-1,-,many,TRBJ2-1,CATSGPGREQFF,TGTGCCACCAGTGGACCCGGTCGCGAGCAGTTCTTC
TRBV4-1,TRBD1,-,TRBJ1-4,CASSDRGQANEKLFF,TGCGCCAGCAGCGACAGGGGGCAGGCTAATGAAAAACTGTTTTTT
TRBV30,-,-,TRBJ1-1,CAWRIHTEAFF,TGTGCCTGGAGGATTCACACTGAAGCTTTCTTT
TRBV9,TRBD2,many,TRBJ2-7,CASSVLLAGGEQYF,TGTGCCAGCAGCGTACTACTAGCGGGAGGCGAGCAGTACTTC
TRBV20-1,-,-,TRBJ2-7,CSAPEGGPKNEQYF,TGCAGTGCTCCCGAAGGGGGACCAAAAAACGAGCAGTACTTC
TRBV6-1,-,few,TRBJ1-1,CASSVRGEFTEAFF,TGTGCCAGCAGTGTAAGGGGGGAGTTCACTGAAGCTTTCTTT